Below, 12 T cell receptor beta chains from the same sample are listed, as sequenced in a study of T cells after yellow fever vaccination. TCRdb re-called the 5' RACE reads with MiXCR, one entry per CDR3 protein. The data contain roughly 400,000 distinct CDR3 sequences, 15% to 20% of them singletons. The specimen comprised PBMCs, sampled before the yellow fever booster vaccination. These receptors were obtained from a man aged 18 to 29 who received the YFV17D yellow fever vaccine.

This clonotype was counted only a few times. The chain has TRBV29-1 and TRBJ2-7, with 10 bases matching TRBD1. CDR1 SQVTM and CDR2 ANQGSEA come from the germline V gene. The CDR3 sequence is 13 residues long. V lost 7 bases to trimming and J lost 6 bases; unmatched junction nucleotides: 9. Here the CDR3 DNA reads TGCAGCGCGGCGTCCGGGACAGGGGTCGAGCAGTACGTC. It encodes CSAASGTGVEQYV.

This clonotype appeared a few times. V gene TRBV27 combines with J gene TRBJ2-2; unclear D gene. V lost 3 bases and J lost 0, with 8 bases in between. The CDR3 extends over 15 amino acids. Germline V lookup: CDR1 MNHEY, CDR2 SMNVEV (reference sequence). CDR3 region: CASSLGSANTGELFF. As DNA, the CDR3 is TGTGCCAGCAGTTTGGGCAGCGCGAACACCGGGGAGCTGTTTTTT.

The chain couples TRBV11-2 to TRBJ2-2; no clear D gene. V shed 0 bases and J shed 1 base, with 9 bases lying between them. This CDR3 region has 16 residues. The germline CDR1 and CDR2 sequences are SGHAT and FQNNGV. DNA for the CDR3: TGTGCCAGCAGCTTAGAGCGCCCGGAGAACACCGGGGAGCTGTTTTTT. Amino acid sequence: CASSLERPENTGELFF.

This chain joins TRBV5-3 and TRBJ1-4, with D hard to call. TRBV5-3 is an ORF; its function is uncertain. The V end lost 4 bases, the J end lost 11 bases, and 18 bases lay between the germline ends. This CDR3 is built from 14 residues. The CDR3 bases are TGTGCCAGAAGCCCGGACGGAATAATGAGGAAACTGTTTTTT. Amino acid sequence: CARSPDGIMRKLFF.

This clonotype showed up just a few times. The chain recombines TRBV5-6 with TRBJ2-5; TRBD2 agrees at 11 bases. Germline assignment: CDR1 SGHDT and CDR2 YYEEEE. V lost 0 bases and J lost 0; bases outside the gene matches: 1. This CDR3 spans 16 amino acids. The CDR3 nucleotides are TGTGCCAGCAGCTTGGAACTAGCGGGGGACCAAGAGACCCAGTACTTC. Protein: CASSLELAGDQETQYF.

This rearrangement joins TRBV20-1 to TRBJ2-3; 10 positions agree with TRBD2. Germline assignment: CDR1 DFQATT and CDR2 SNEGSKA (reference sequence). Germline trimming cut 3 bases from V and 1 base from J; bases unmatched to any gene: 16. The CDR3 covers 19 residues. Here the CDR3 DNA reads TGCAGTGCTAGCAGCCCAGCGGGGGGGCAAAGACTTGGCACAGATACGCAGTATTTT. Residues: CSASSPAGGQRLGTDTQYF.

The chain couples TRBV6-1 to TRBJ2-3; D tentatively fits TRBD1 or TRBD2 (5 bases each). With 5 bases removed from V and 3 bases from J, the gap between germline ends came to 21 bases. Germline values: CDR1 MNHNS, CDR2 SASEGT. The CDR3 totals 17 residues. CDR3 nucleotides: TGTGCCAGCAGTTCCCCCCCCGGGACGGTGGGGACAGATACGCAGTATTTT. Protein product: CASSSPPGTVGTDTQYF.

The CDR3 reads CSALSGYTF. The CDR3, as DNA: TGCAGTGCTTTAAGTGGCTACACCTTC. The chain carries TRBV20-1 and TRBJ1-2; D not certain. Germline CDR1 reads DFQATT; CDR2 reads SNEGSKA (reference sequence). Trimming cost V 5 bases and J 7 bases, with 5 bases left between them. This CDR3 has 9 residues.

A few counts support this clonotype. This rearrangement joins TRBV4-1 to TRBJ2-3; 10 bases match TRBD2. J lost 5 bases, V lost 7 bases, and 9 bases had no gene match. Germline V lookup: CDR1 MGHRA, CDR2 YSYEKL. The CDR3 runs to 15 residues. The CDR3 sequence is CASNWKRGGIDTQYF. Written as DNA, the CDR3 is TGCGCCAGCAACTGGAAGCGGGGGGGGATAGATACGCAGTATTTT.

This clonotype was counted a few times. J is TRBJ2-3 and V is TRBV4-2; tentatively, D is TRBD2 (6 bases). Germline V gene data show CDR1 as LGHNA and CDR2 as YNFKEQ. CDR3 size: 16 residues. The V gene lost 4 bases and the J gene lost 3 bases, with 17 bases spanning the gap. The CDR3 here is CASSPSFGGGTDTQYF. The DNA of the CDR3 is TGTGCCAGCAGCCCGAGTTTCGGGGGAGGTACAGATACGCAGTATTTT.

This clonotype was observed a few times. The CDR3 spells CASSQALYTGELFF. Written as DNA, the CDR3 is TGCGCCAGCAGCCAAGCGCTGTACACCGGGGAGCTGTTTTTT. The V gene is TRBV4-3, the J gene TRBJ2-2; D ambiguous. The germline V gene encodes CDR1 LGHNA and CDR2 YSLEER. V lost 1 base and J lost 3, with 6 bases in between. The CDR3 length is 14 residues.

This chain connects TRBV4-1 to TRBJ2-7; 8 bases match TRBD1. Germline V gene data show CDR1 as MGHRA and CDR2 as YSYEKL. The length of the CDR3 is 15 residues. Unmatched junction bases numbered 6, after V lost 4 bases and J lost 1 base. DNA for the CDR3: TGCGCCAGCAGCCCTACGGGACAGGTATCCTACGAGCAGTACTTC. It specifies CASSPTGQVSYEQYF.